These 21 T cell receptor beta chains were sequenced from one sample in a study of blood T cell repertoires in COVID-19. The data were produced by immunoSEQ multiplex PCR, yet TCRdb's version contains in-frame clones alone and is incomplete. The sample comprises about 410,000 clones, 89% of which are singletons, and around 1.5% rests with the top ten. Sequencing used peripheral blood. The receptors were sampled from a woman between 35 and 50 years old with COVID-19, enrolled during active disease.

This sequence joins TRBV30 and TRBJ2-5; D may be TRBD2 (6 bases). CDR3 length: 10 amino acids. The germline CDR1 and CDR2 sequences are GTSNPN and SVGIG (reference sequence). CDR3 sequence: CATGEETQYF. CDR3 sequence (DNA): TGTGCAACGGGGGAAGAGACCCAGTACTTC.

This chain uses TRBV27 with TRBJ2-7; 11 bases are a match to TRBD2. The length of the CDR3 is 19 residues. Trimming removed 4 bases from V and 0 bases from J; junction bases left unmatched: 14. CDR1 and CDR2 from the germline V gene are MNHEY and SMNVEV (reference sequence). The CDR3 coding sequence is TGTGCCAGCAGTTCGAAACCGGGACTAGCGGCATTTCGCTCCTACGAGCAGTACTTC. Protein sequence: CASSSKPGLAAFRSYEQYF.

The chain has TRBV5-4 and TRBJ2-3; no definite D call. Trimming pared 0 bases from V and 2 bases from J, leaving 7 bases between. The CDR3 length is 14 residues. Germline lookup yields CDR1 SGHNT and CDR2 YYREEE (reference sequence). CDR3 DNA: TGTGCCAGCAGCTTGGCGGGTCTCACAGATACGCAGTATTTT. Protein product: CASSLAGLTDTQYF.

The V and J genes are TRBV6-5 and TRBJ1-6; 7 nucleotides match TRBD1. The germline V gene encodes CDR1 MNHEY and CDR2 SVGAGI. This CDR3 has 15 amino acids. V gave up 7 bases and J gave up 4 bases; unmatched junction bases: 7. As DNA, the CDR3 is TGTGCCAGCATCGGGACAGCCACTTATAATTCACCCCTCCACTTT. Translating it yields CASIGTATYNSPLHF.

V usage is TRBV18 and J usage is TRBJ1-6; D not resolved. This CDR3 contains 13 residues. Germline values: CDR1 KGHSH, CDR2 LQKENI. V was cut by 2 bases and J by 8 bases, with 7 bases left in between. The CDR3 DNA sequence: TGTGCCAGCTCACCAAGCGGGTATTCACCCCTCCACTTT. Its translation is CASSPSGYSPLHF.

The chain uses TRBV19 and TRBJ2-5, with a possible D match to TRBD2 (5 bases). Trimming cost V 7 bases and J 9 bases, with 18 bases left between them. The CDR3 contains 13 residues. Germline CDR1 LNHDA, CDR2 SQIVND (reference sequence). The CDR3 DNA is TGTGCCAGTACCCCAGGACCCACAGCGGCCCAGTACTTC. The encoded protein is CASTPGPTAAQYF. Drawing the rest from reference TRBV19 and TRBJ2-5, the complete variable domain is DGGITQSPKYLFRKEGQNVTLSCEQNLNHDAMYWYRQDPGQGLRLIYYSQIVNDFQKGDIAEGYSVSREKKESFPLTVTSAQKNPTAFYLCASTPGPTAAQYFGPGTRLLVL.

This chain uses TRBV9 with TRBJ1-6; 7 bases fit TRBD1. V lost 6 bases to trimming and J lost 16 bases; unmatched junction nucleotides: 16. Germline V lookup: CDR1 SGDLS, CDR2 YYNGEE. The CDR3 contains 14 residues. In DNA, the CDR3 is TGTGCCAGCACCACCGGGACAGCGCAGAATCGACTCCACTTT. It translates to CASTTGTAQNRLHF.

This chain links TRBV28 with TRBJ1-5; 7 bases match TRBD1. V shed 5 bases and J 5 bases; nucleotides not matched to a gene: 9. The germline CDR1 and CDR2 sequences are MDHEN and SYDVKM. This CDR3 has 15 residues. The CDR3 is CASSHSGTADQPQHF. The CDR3 region has the DNA TGTGCCAGCAGTCACTCCGGGACAGCCGATCAGCCCCAGCATTTT.

This clone occurred once. The chain links TRBV28 to TRBJ1-2; D might be TRBD1 (6 bases). CDR1 and CDR2 (germline): MDHEN, SYDVKM. CDR3 length: 14 amino acids. Trimming took off 5 bases at V and 3 bases at J, with 13 bases between the two ends. In DNA, the CDR3 is TGTGCCAGCAGTGAACAGGGTATGGACTATGGCTACACCTTC. This codes for CASSEQGMDYGYTF.

V and J are TRBV9 and TRBJ2-3; D unresolved. Trimming removed 8 bases from V and 0 bases from J, with 13 bases in between. CDR1 is SGDLS and CDR2 is YYNGEE in the germline V gene. The CDR3 sequence is 14 residues long. The CDR3 here is CASSPITSTDTQYF. The CDR3 coding sequence is TGTGCCAGTAGCCCCATAACTAGCACAGATACGCAGTATTTT.

The V gene is TRBV28, the J gene TRBJ2-2, with TRBD1 identical over 8 bases. Trimming cost V 6 bases and J 3 bases; bases outside gene matches: 9. This CDR3 is built from 16 residues. The germline gives CDR1 MDHEN, CDR2 SYDVKM. CDR3 loop: CASRPTDRGDTGELFF. The CDR3 coding sequence is TGTGCCAGCAGGCCAACCGACAGGGGAGACACCGGGGAGCTGTTTTTT. Drawing the rest from reference TRBV28 and TRBJ2-2, the complete variable domain is DVKVTQSSRYLVKRTGEKVFLECVQDMDHENMFWYRQDPGLGLRLIYFSYDVKMKEKGDIPEGYSVSREKKERFSLILESASTNQTSMYLCASRPTDRGDTGELFFGEGSRLTVL.

This clone appeared a few times. The V and J genes are TRBV30 and TRBJ2-6; D call uncertain. The ends were cut back, 0 bases at V and 1 base at J, with 4 bases in the middle. Germline lookup yields CDR1 GTSNPN and CDR2 SVGIG (reference sequence). This CDR3 is built from 14 residues. The CDR3 region is CAWSVLSGANVLTF. CDR3 coding DNA: TGTGCCTGGAGTGTCCTGTCTGGGGCCAACGTCCTGACTTTC.

The rearrangement joins TRBV28 to TRBJ1-2, with TRBD1 matching over 7 bases. The CDR3 is made up of 14 amino acids. In germline, CDR1 is MDHEN, CDR2 SYDVKM. The V segment lost 8 bases and the J segment 5 bases; nucleotides outside the gene matches: 11. The CDR3 nucleotides read TGTGCCAGCTCTAGGGCCGGGACAGAATATGGCTACACCTTC. Translated, it gives CASSRAGTEYGYTF.

The CDR3 DNA follows: TGCGCCAGCAGCCAAGATCCCGTTACTAACTATGGCTACACCTTC. Protein sequence: CASSQDPVTNYGYTF. V and J are TRBV4-3 and TRBJ1-2; D unresolved. V was trimmed by 0 bases and J by 0 bases, leaving 8 bases between them. The CDR3 totals 15 residues. The germline gives CDR1 LGHNA, CDR2 YSLEER.

A note on this clone: At one end, the junction sequence differs from germline, possibly due to a read error. V gene TRBV7-7 combines with J gene TRBJ2-5; D gene uncertain. This CDR3 contains 15 residues. Looked up from germline, CDR1 is SSHAT and CDR2 is FNYEAQ (reference sequence). CDR3 in DNA: TGTGCTAGCAGCCTTAGCTTATCCGTTGTAGAGACCCAGTACTTC. It codes for CASSLSLSVVETQYF.

This clone appeared once. The chain combines TRBV7-8 with TRBJ1-4; no firm D call. V was clipped by 5 bases and J by 0 bases, with 19 bases between them. Germline values: CDR1 SGHVS, CDR2 FQNEAQ. The CDR3 totals 18 residues. CDR3 region: CASSQALATAATNEKLFF. In DNA, the CDR3 is TGTGCCAGCAGCCAAGCCTTGGCTACAGCTGCAACTAATGAAAAACTGTTTTTT.

This chain connects TRBV7-2 to TRBJ1-1; 8 positions match TRBD1. From germline, CDR1 is SGHTA and CDR2 FQGNSA. V gave up 1 base and J gave up 4 bases; unmatched junction bases: 8. The CDR3 runs to 16 residues. The CDR3 DNA reads as TGTGCCAGCAGCTTAGTGGGACAGGTAAAGGGCACTGAAGCTTTCTTT. Protein sequence: CASSLVGQVKGTEAFF. The full variable domain, completed using reference TRBV7-2 and TRBJ1-1, is GAGVSQSPSNKVTEKGKDVELRCDPISGHTALYWYRQSLGQGLEFLIYFQGNSAPDKSGLPSDRFSAERTGGSVSTLTIQRTQQEDSAVYLCASSLVGQVKGTEAFFGQGTRLTVV.

This chain uses TRBV27 with TRBJ1-4; D is undetermined. The CDR3 is 14 residues long. Trimming pared 5 bases from V and 0 bases from J, leaving 7 bases between. CDR1 is MNHEY, CDR2 SMNVEV, per germline (reference sequence). The CDR3 sequence: CASSPRATNEKLFF. In DNA form, the CDR3 reads TGTGCCAGCAGTCCCCGTGCAACTAATGAAAAACTGTTTTTT.

The gene calls are TRBV7-9 and TRBJ2-7; a weak D match, TRBD1 (5 bases). Trimming shortened V by 5 bases and J by 6 bases, and 14 bases separated the two germline ends. The CDR3 length is 13 residues. Germline loops: CDR1 SEHNR, CDR2 FQNEAQ (reference sequence). The CDR3 bases are TGTGCCAGCAGCGCCTCGACCCAGGGCGAGCAGTACTTC. Amino acid sequence: CASSASTQGEQYF.

This chain links TRBV3-1 (or the pseudogene TRBV3-2) with TRBJ1-5, with unresolved D. V lost 4 bases and J lost 7, with 11 bases in between. This CDR3 has 13 residues. In germline, CDR1 is LGHDT, CDR2 YNNKEL (reference sequence). CDR3 loop: CASSRTSRQPQHF. CDR3 in DNA: TGTGCCAGCAGCCGAACCTCGAGGCAGCCCCAGCATTTT.

The rearrangement uses TRBV27 and TRBJ2-2; unclear D gene. V lost 4 bases to trimming and J lost 4 bases, with 4 bases between them. Germline assignment: CDR1 MNHEY and CDR2 SMNVEV (reference sequence). This CDR3 region has 12 residues. This chain's CDR3 is CASSSFTGELFF. The CDR3 bases are TGTGCCAGCAGTTCCTTCACCGGGGAGCTGTTTTTT.